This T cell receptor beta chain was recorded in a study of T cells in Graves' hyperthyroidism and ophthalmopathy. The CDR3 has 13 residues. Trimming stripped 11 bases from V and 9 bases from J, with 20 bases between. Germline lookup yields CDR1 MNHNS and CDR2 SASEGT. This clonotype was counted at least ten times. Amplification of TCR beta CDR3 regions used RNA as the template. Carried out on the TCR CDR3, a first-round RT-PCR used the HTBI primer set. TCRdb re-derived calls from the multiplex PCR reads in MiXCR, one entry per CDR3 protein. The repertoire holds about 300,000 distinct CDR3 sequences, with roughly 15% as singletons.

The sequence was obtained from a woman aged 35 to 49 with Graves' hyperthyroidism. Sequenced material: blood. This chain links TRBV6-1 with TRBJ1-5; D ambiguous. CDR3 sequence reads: CASRRRSDGPQHF. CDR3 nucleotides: TGTGCCTCCCGGAGACGGTCCGATGGGCCCCAGCATTTT.